This TCR beta chain was sequenced for a study of blood T cell repertoires in COVID-19. Study-level background: Whether acute or convalescent, the COVID-19 samples came from the United States, Italy and Spain. The cDNA or gDNA used as material had been derived from T cells, B-cell-depleted T cells, or PBMCs.

TCRdb's copy holds only in-frame clones and misses some; the assay was immunoSEQ multiplex PCR. The sample lists some 190,000 clones, 82% occurring once. The CDR3 length is 18 residues. Germline CDR1 and CDR2: SNHLY and FYNNEI. Losses at the gene ends were 2 bases for V and 4 bases for J; bases not matched to a gene: 9. Seattle's cohort entered during active infection and was followed longitudinally. The sequenced sample was peripheral blood. This chain joins TRBV2 and TRBJ2-3; 13 bases agree with TRBD2. The clonotype originates from a woman aged 60-75 years with COVID-19, enrolled during active disease. In DNA, the CDR3 is TGTGCCAGCAGTGAAAGGGGGACTAGCGGGAAAATCCCAGATACGCAGTATTTT. It is translated as CASSERGTSGKIPDTQYF.